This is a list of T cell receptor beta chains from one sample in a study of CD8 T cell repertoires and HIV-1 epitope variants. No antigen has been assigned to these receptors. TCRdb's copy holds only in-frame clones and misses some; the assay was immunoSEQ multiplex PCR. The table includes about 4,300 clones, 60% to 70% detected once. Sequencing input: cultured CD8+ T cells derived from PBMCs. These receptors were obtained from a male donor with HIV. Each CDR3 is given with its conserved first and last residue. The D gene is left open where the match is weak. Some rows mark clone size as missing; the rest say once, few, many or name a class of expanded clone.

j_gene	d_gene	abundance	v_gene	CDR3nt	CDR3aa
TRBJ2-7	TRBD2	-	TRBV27	TGTGCCAGCAGTTTTCAGGCGGGAGGGACCTACGAGCAGTACTTC	CASSFQAGGTYEQYF
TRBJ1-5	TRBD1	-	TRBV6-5	TGTGCCAGCAGTTACGGGACAGGGTATCAGCCCCAGCATTTT	CASSYGTGYQPQHF
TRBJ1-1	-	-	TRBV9	TGTGCCAGCAGCCCCCGGACGGTGAACACTGAAGCTTTCTTT	CASSPRTVNTEAFF
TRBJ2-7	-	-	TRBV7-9	TGTGCCAGCAGCTCGGACCCTCAGCCCGAGCAGTACTTC	CASSSDPQPEQYF
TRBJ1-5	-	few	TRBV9	TGTGCCAGCAGCGCCCGAGGGAGTCTCAATCAGCCCCAGCATTTT	CASSARGSLNQPQHF
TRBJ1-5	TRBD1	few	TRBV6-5	TGTGCCACATCAGGGGGCGTTCGCAATCAGCCCCAGCATTTT	CATSGGVRNQPQHF
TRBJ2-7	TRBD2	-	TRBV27	TGTGCCAGCAGTTCTACCAACGGACTAGCGGGGGCGCTCTCCTACGAGCAGTACTTC	CASSSTNGLAGALSYEQYF
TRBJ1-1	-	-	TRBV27	TGTGCCAGCAGTACCATGAACACTGAAGCTTTCTTT	CASSTMNTEAFF
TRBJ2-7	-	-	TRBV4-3	TGCGCCAGCAGCCAAGCTGCCACGCAGGGTCCTATAGAGCAGTACTTC	CASSQAATQGPIEQYF
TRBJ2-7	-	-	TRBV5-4	TGTGCCAGCAGCTTGGTGGGGTCACCAGCCTACGAGCAGTACTTC	CASSLVGSPAYEQYF
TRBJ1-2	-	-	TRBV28	TGTGCCAGCAGTTTAATTGGGGTGGGTTATGGCTACACCTTC	CASSLIGVGYGYTF
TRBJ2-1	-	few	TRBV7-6	TGTGCCAGCAGCCCTGAGGGCCCCTACAATGAGCAGTTCTTC	CASSPEGPYNEQFF
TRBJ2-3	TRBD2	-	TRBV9	TGTGCCAGCAGCGTGCTAGCGGGATCTAGCACAGATACGCAGTATTTT	CASSVLAGSSTDTQYF
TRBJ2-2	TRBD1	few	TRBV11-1	TGTGCCAGCAGCCGGACAGGGGAGGACACCGGGGAGCTGTTTTTT	CASSRTGEDTGELFF
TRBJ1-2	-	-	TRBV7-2	TGTGCCAGCAGCTTATTAGCCCCTGTGGACTATGGCTACACCTTC	CASSLLAPVDYGYTF
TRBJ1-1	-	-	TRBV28	TGTGCCAGCAGTTTATTGGGTAGGACTGAAGCTTTCTTT	CASSLLGRTEAFF
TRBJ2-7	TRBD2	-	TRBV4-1	TGCGCCAGCAGCCAAGCTTTGGGAGGGGACGAGCAGTACTTC	CASSQALGGDEQYF
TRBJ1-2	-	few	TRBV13	TGTGCCAGCAGTTTAGTCGAGTCTCAGGGGAGCTATGGCTACACCTTC	CASSLVESQGSYGYTF
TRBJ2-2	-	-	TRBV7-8	TGTGCCAGCCTAAGGGGTACGAACACCGGGGAGCTGTTTTTT	CASLRGTNTGELFF
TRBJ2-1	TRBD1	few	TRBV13	TGTGCCAGCAGCTCGGGGACAGGGTACAATGAGCAGTTCTTC	CASSSGTGYNEQFF
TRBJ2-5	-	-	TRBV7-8	TGTGCCAGCAGCGACCTCCCGGAAGAGAAGACAGCTCAAGAGACCCAGTACTTC	CASSDLPEEKTAQETQYF
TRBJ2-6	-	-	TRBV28	TGTGCCAGCAGTTTCTCATTGTCTGGGGCCAACGTCCTGACTTTC	CASSFSLSGANVLTF
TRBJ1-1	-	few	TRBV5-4	TGTGCCAGCAGCTTGGACAGCGGGAACACTGAAGCTTTCTTT	CASSLDSGNTEAFF
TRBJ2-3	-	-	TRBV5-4	TGTGCCAGCAGCCCCCCCCGCGGGGAGGCAGATACGCAGTATTTT	CASSPPRGEADTQYF
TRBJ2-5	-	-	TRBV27	TGTGCCAGCAGTTCCGAGGGACTCTCGGAGACCCAGTACTTC	CASSSEGLSETQYF
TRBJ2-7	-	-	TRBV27	TGTGCCAGCAGTTTATCGCCAGGTTCCTACGAGCAGTACTTC	CASSLSPGSYEQYF
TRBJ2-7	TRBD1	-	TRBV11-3	TGTGCCAGCAGTTATACAGGGGACGAGCAGTACTTC	CASSYTGDEQYF
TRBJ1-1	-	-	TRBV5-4	TGTGCCAGCAGCTTCGGGGATCATGGGTGGAGCACTGAAGCTTTCTTT	CASSFGDHGWSTEAFF
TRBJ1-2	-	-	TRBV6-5	TGTGCCAGCTATGCGGTTATACAGGACTTCAATGGCTACACCTTC	CASYAVIQDFNGYTF
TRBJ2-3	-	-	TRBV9	TGTGCCAGCAGCAGCAGGGTCCCAGATACGCAGTATTTT	CASSSRVPDTQYF
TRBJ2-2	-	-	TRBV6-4	TGTGCCAGCAGTGACGGGGCCACCGGGGAGCTGTTTTTT	CASSDGATGELFF
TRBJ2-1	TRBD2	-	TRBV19	TGTGCCAGTAAACGACTAGCGGGGGCAAACTCCTACAATGAGCAGTTCTTC	CASKRLAGANSYNEQFF
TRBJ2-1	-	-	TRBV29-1	TGCAGCGTTGTTCGCCCGTCCTACAATGAGCAGTTCTTC	CSVVRPSYNEQFF
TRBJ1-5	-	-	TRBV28	TGTGCCAGCAGTTTAGGGCAGCTGTTAAGCAATCAGCCCCAGCATTTT	CASSLGQLLSNQPQHF
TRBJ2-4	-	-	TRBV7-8	TGTGCCTTGGGGGAGGACCAAAACATTCAGTACTTC	CALGEDQNIQYF
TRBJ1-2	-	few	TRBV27	TGTGCCAGCAGTTCGGGGTTGGGCTACACCTTC	CASSSGLGYTF
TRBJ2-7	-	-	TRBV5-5	TGTGCCAGCAGCTTGGAATTGATACTTGGCTACGAGCAGTACTTC	CASSLELILGYEQYF
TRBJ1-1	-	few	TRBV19	TGTGCCAGTAGTGAGGATGCAGACACTGAAGCTTTCTTT	CASSEDADTEAFF
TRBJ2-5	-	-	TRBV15	TGTGCCACCAGCAGAGATCATCCGGCCCGGAGTCAAGAGACCCAGTACTTC	CATSRDHPARSQETQYF
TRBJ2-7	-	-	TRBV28	TGTGCCAGCCGACAGAAATCCAGGGTCTCCTACGAGCAGTACTTC	CASRQKSRVSYEQYF
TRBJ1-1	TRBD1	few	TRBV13	TGTGCCATGGGACAGGGAGACACTGAAGCTTTCTTT	CAMGQGDTEAFF
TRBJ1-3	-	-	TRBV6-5	TGTGCCAGCAGTTACTCCCAGGGAAGCTCTGGAAACACCATATATTTT	CASSYSQGSSGNTIYF
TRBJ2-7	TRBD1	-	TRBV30	TGTGCCTGGGGGACAGGGGAGGGTTCCTACGAGCAGTACTTC	CAWGTGEGSYEQYF
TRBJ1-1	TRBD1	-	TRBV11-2	TGTGCCAGCAGCTTAGGTACAGGGGGTGAAGCTTTCTTT	CASSLGTGGEAFF
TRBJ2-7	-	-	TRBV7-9	TGTGCCAGCAGCTTAGGACAGAGCCTATTTGACGAGCAGTACTTC	CASSLGQSLFDEQYF
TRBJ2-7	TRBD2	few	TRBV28	TGTGCCACCCTGCCCCCAGGACTAGCGGAGACCTACGAGCAGTACTTC	CATLPPGLAETYEQYF
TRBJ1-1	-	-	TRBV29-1	TGCAGCGTGGCGGACGGGATGAACACTGAAGCTTTCTTT	CSVADGMNTEAFF
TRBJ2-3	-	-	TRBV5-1	TGCGCCAGCAAAACGGGCGGAGTCACAGATACGCAGTATTTT	CASKTGGVTDTQYF
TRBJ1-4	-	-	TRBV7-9	TGTGCCAGCAGCTTAGCCCAGGGGAACTATGAAAAACTGTTTTTT	CASSLAQGNYEKLFF
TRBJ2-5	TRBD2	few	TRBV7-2	TGTGCCAGCAGCTCCGGCGGGGGGGTCCAAGAGACCCAGTACTTC	CASSSGGGVQETQYF